This T cell receptor (beta chain) was sequenced during a study of radiotherapy plus CTLA-4 blockade in lung cancer (dated 2018 in TCRdb). For the study in its entirety: Objective responses occurred in 15% to 20% of enrolled patients, and around 29% achieved disease control. What the authors observed across the whole study: TCR clones derived from tumors expanded in peripheral blood after treatment with radiotherapy and ipilimumab. The strongest predictors of response were reported to be early dynamic shifts in blood T cell clones along with a rise in serum interferon-beta following radiation.

The library was produced with the immunoSEQ multiplex PCR assay. TCRdb limited this immuneACCESS table to in-frame rearrangements with V and J called. A share of clones is missing; checked studies link under half to unresolved V genes, and the rest is unexplained. In all, the sample holds about 97,000 clones, and around 74% of those were seen once. The top ten clonotypes cover 2.8% of the sample. The study evaluated CTLA-4 blockade (ipilimumab) given together with focal radiation therapy in patients who had chemo-refractory metastatic non-small-cell lung cancer. V loses 5 bases, J loses 1 base, and the germline ends lie 10 bases apart. Counted from cysteine to phenylalanine, this CDR3 has 14 amino acids. Of all the DNA, just the CDR3 is kept, 42 bases in frame from base 1. CDR1 and CDR2 are read off the germline V gene as SNHLY and FYNNEI. This clone came up a few times. Its antigen specificity is not known. The input lacks base qualities; no much larger clone sits a single base away.

The rearranged chain carries TRBV2 and TRBJ2-3, and TRBD2 may be the D gene, going by 5 matching bases. The material sequenced was peripheral blood, taken from a patient treated with radiotherapy plus ipilimumab. The receptor was isolated from a human donor with non-small cell lung cancer who had a partial response to radiotherapy plus ipilimumab. Some clones in this sample may be carry-over from other donors' samples. The sequenced DNA is TGTGCCAGCAGTTCTAGCTACGGCACAGATACGCAGTATTTT. It codes for CASSSSYGTDTQYF. This CDR3, with the reference TRBV2 and TRBJ2-3 proteins standing in past its ends, gives the full variable domain EPEVTQTPSHQVTQMGQEVILRCVPISNHLYFYWYRQILGQKVEFLVSFYNNEISEKSEIFDDQFSVERPDGSNFTLKIRSTKLEDSAMYFCASSSSYGTDTQYFGPGTRLTVL.